The 10 T cell receptor beta chains given below trace back to one sample, sequenced in a study of post-analysis software for immune sequencing data (dated by TCRdb to the mid-2010s). Overall results and qualifications from the work: Patients showed significantly higher frequencies than controls for several TRBV segments, among them TRBV5-6, TRBV5-1 and TRBV20-1.

Libraries were prepared through PCR. The run used an Illumina HiSeq 2500. To reduce PCR and sequencing biases, unique molecular identifiers were built into the TCR beta cDNA libraries. The public reads were run again by TCRdb, first through fastp at Q25 and then through MiXCR, and only productive beta chains were kept. Duplicate CDR3 protein sequences are folded into a single record with the most common DNA and genes. This sample gives 600,000 to 700,000 distinct CDR3 sequences in total; approximately 60% of them show up just once. The ten top clones hold around 11% of the sample. No antigen is known for these receptors. Sequenced input: blood. These receptor sequences come from a girl aged 2-10 years with multiple sclerosis.

The chain is built from TRBV6-5 and TRBJ2-4; TRBD1 or TRBD2 may be the D gene (5 bases each). With the DNA end fitting TRBJ2-7 better, the J assignment may be wrong. Germline CDR1 and CDR2: MNHEY and SVGAGI. The CDR3 loop spans 11 amino acids. The DNA for the CDR3 is TGTGCCAGCAGAGAGGGGAACGAGCAGTACTTC. Amino acid sequence: CASREGNEQYF.

The genes are TRBV20-1 and TRBJ2-7, with D perhaps matching TRBD2 (6 bases). V lost 6 bases and J lost 0, with 15 bases in between. CDR3 size: 14 residues. Per the germline V gene, CDR1 is DFQATT and CDR2 is SNEGSKA (reference sequence). The CDR3 DNA reads as TGCAGTGCGGGGGGAGCAGCCGGCTCCTACGAGCAGTACTTC. It is translated as CSAGGAAGSYEQYF.

The gene calls are TRBV11-2 and TRBJ2-7; perhaps D is TRBD1 or TRBD2 (5 bases each). Germline V gene lookup returns CDR1 SGHAT and CDR2 FQNNGV. V lost 1 base, J lost 2 bases, and 15 bases lay in between. There are 16 residues in the CDR3. CDR3 in DNA: TGTGCCAGCAGCTTAGGAGGGGCAAGCTTACCCTACGAGCAGTACTTC. Translating gives CASSLGGASLPYEQYF. The entire variable domain, with the rest obtained from reference TRBV11-2 and TRBJ2-7, is as follows: EAGVAQSPRYKIIEKRQSVAFWCNPISGHATLYWYQQILGQGPKLLIQFQNNGVVDDSQLPKDRFSAERLKGVDSTLKIQPAKLEDSAVYLCASSLGGASLPYEQYFGPGTRLTVT.

V and J are TRBV15 and TRBJ1-6; unclear D gene. The V gene's germline CDR1 is LNHNV and CDR2 YYDKDF (reference sequence). CDR3 size: 15 residues. Trimming took 5 bases from V and 4 from J, leaving 12 bases between them. Here the CDR3 DNA reads TGTGCCACCAGCCCCACAGACCCATATAATTCACCCCTCCACTTT. This encodes CATSPTDPYNSPLHF.

The chain recombines TRBV11-2 with TRBJ2-1; TRBD2 aligns across 8 bases. Trimming cost V 7 bases and J 4 bases; bases outside gene matches: 12. The CDR3 contains 16 residues. Germline lookup yields CDR1 SGHAT and CDR2 FQNNGV. CDR3 region: CASTTYGGARYNEQFF. In nucleotides, the CDR3 is TGTGCCAGCACCACTTACGGGGGGGCAAGGTACAATGAGCAGTTCTTC.

Concerning this clonotype: The CDR3 end shows no conserved phenylalanine or tryptophan, and so a read error is likely. The rearrangement links TRBV7-2 to TRBJ2-3; either TRBD1 or TRBD2 may fit D (6 bases each). Germline-derived CDR1 and CDR2 are SGHTA and FQGNSA. V was cut by 5 bases and J by 0 bases, with 12 bases left in between. This CDR3 is built from 15 residues. The DNA for the CDR3 is TGTGCCAGCAGCCCCGGGGGCCACAGCACAGATACGCAGTATGTT. Translated: CASSPGGHSTDTQYV.

Turning to this clonotype: The junction does not match germline at one end; this may be a read error. The chain is built from TRBV5-1 and TRBJ1-1; perhaps TRBD1 as D (5 bases). Germline V gene sequence: CDR1 SGHRS, CDR2 YFSETQ. The CDR3 consists of 14 residues. The CDR3 here is CVSSLGTPRTEAFF. The CDR3 DNA follows: TGCGTCAGCAGCTTGGGGACGCCCCGGACTGAAGCTTTCTTT.

A word on this clonotype: One end of the junction does not line up with germline, which may come from a read error. The genes are TRBV2 and TRBJ2-7; 9 nucleotides agree with TRBD1. CDR3 size: 15 residues. CDR1 is SNHLY and CDR2 is FYNNEI in the germline V gene. CDR3 sequence (DNA): TGTGCCAGCAGGGAAGAACAGGGGGCTCTCTACGAGCAGTACTTC. It specifies CASREEQGALYEQYF.

The chain carries TRBV4-1 and TRBJ2-3, with TRBD2 identical over 10 bases. CDR3 length equals 15 residues. Looked up from germline, CDR1 is MGHRA and CDR2 is YSYEKL. Losses at the gene ends were 4 bases for V and 7 bases for J; bases not matched to a gene: 8. For the CDR3, the DNA is TGCGCCAGCAGCCCTCCTAGCGGGGGTCTTTATACGCAGTATTTT. It specifies CASSPPSGGLYTQYF.

The chain links TRBV2 to TRBJ1-2; D gene uncertain. Trimming left V 1 base short and J 4 bases short, with 10 bases between. There are 14 residues in the CDR3. Germline assignment: CDR1 SNHLY and CDR2 FYNNEI. DNA of the CDR3: TGTGCCAGCAGTGAAGGTTTCCGGCGCTATGGCTACACCTTC. The encoded protein is CASSEGFRRYGYTF.